Included here is one T cell receptor beta chain sequence, with context. The sample belongs to a study of blood T cell repertoires in COVID-19. Produced via immunoSEQ multiplex PCR; TCRdb's table is partial and in-frame only. The table includes around 320,000 clones, almost 90% detected once. Germline CDR1 is ENHRY and CDR2 is SYGVKD. The CDR3 covers 15 residues. V lost 5 bases and J lost 2; bases outside the gene matches: 3. The source of this sequence is a woman younger than 30 with acute COVID-19. Sequencing input: PBMCs or T cells enriched from blood (not recorded which). This rearrangement joins TRBV10-3 to TRBJ2-7, with 13 bases identical to TRBD2. The CDR3 loop reads CAISIGTSGTYEQYF. As DNA, the CDR3 is TGTGCCATCAGTATCGGGACTAGCGGGACCTACGAGCAGTACTTC.